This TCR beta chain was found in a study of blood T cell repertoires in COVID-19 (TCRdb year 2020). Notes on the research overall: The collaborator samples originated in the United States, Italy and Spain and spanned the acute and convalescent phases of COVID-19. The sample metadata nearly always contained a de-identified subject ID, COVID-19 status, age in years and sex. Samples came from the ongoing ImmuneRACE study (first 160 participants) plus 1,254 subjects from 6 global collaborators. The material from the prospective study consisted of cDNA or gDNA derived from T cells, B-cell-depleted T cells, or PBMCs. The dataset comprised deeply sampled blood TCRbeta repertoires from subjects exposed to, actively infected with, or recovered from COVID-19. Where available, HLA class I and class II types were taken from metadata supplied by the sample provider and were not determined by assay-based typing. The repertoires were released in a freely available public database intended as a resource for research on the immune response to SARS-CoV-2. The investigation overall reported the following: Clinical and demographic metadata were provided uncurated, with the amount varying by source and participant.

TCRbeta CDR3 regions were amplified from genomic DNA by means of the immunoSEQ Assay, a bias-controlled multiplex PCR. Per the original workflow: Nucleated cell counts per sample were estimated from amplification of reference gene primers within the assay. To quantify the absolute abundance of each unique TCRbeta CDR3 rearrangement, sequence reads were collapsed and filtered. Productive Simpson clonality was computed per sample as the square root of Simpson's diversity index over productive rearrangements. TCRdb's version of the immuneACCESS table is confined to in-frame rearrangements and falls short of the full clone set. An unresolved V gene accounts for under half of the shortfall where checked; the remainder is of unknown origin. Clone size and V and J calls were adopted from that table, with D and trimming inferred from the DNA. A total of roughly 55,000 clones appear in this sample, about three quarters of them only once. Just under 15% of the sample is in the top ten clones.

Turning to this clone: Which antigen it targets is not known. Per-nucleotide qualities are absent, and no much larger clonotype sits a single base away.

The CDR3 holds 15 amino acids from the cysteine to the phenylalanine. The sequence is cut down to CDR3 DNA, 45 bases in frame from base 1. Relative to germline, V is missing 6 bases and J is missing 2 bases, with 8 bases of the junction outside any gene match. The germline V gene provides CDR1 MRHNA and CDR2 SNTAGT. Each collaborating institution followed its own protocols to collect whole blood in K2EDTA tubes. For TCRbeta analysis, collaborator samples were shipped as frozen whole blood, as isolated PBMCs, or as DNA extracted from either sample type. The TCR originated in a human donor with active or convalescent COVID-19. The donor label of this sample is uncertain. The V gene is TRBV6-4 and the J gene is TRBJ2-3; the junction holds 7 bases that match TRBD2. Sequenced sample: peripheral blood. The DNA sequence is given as TGTGCCAGCAGAGTAGGGGACTATGACACAGATACGCAGTATTTT. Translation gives CASRVGDYDTDTQYF.